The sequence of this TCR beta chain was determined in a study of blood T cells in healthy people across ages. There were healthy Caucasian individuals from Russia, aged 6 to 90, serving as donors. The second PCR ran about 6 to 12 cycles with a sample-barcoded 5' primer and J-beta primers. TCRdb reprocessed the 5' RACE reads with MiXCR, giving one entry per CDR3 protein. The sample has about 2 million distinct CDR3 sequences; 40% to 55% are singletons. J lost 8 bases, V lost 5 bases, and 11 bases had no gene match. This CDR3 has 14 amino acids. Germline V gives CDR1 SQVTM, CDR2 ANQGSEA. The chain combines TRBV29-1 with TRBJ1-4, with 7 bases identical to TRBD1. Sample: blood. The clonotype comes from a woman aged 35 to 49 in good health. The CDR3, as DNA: TGCAGCGTTACCGGCGCAGGGGGAGGCGAAAAACTGTTTTTT. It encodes CSVTGAGGGEKLFF.